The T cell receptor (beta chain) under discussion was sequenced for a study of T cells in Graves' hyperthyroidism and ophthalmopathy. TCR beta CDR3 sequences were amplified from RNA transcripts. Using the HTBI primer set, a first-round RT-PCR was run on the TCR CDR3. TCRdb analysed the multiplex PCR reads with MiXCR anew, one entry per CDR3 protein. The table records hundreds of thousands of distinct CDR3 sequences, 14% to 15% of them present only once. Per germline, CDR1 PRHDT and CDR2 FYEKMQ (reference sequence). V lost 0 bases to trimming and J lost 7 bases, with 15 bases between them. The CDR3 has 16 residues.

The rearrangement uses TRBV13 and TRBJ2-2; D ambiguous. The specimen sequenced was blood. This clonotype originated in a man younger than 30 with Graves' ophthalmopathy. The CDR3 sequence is CASSLGLRETGGELFF. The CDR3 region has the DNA TGTGCCAGCAGCTTAGGCCTAAGGGAAACGGGCGGGGAGCTGTTTTTT.